The next 29 T cell receptor beta chains were all read from a single sample in a study of blood T cell repertoires in COVID-19. Profiled with immunoSEQ multiplex PCR; TCRdb holds only in-frame clones, not every one. The sample records roughly 250,000 clones, 82% being singletons. Sequencing used peripheral blood. These receptors were collected from an elderly woman with active or convalescent COVID-19.

The chain has TRBV24-1 and TRBJ1-6; 7 nucleotides align to TRBD1. J gave up 9 bases and V 7 bases, and 5 bases lay outside the gene matches. This CDR3 has 13 amino acids. The germline V gene has CDR1 KGHDR and CDR2 SFDVKD. Here the CDR3 reads CATRQGWCSPLHF. CDR3 DNA sequence: TGTGCCACCAGACAGGGGTGGTGTTCACCCCTCCACTTT.

This clone was detected a few times. The rearrangement uses TRBV29-1 and TRBJ2-7; 9 positions match TRBD1. The V gene end was trimmed by 3 bases and the J gene end by 5 bases; junction bases not matched to a gene: 2. Per the germline V gene, CDR1 is SQVTM and CDR2 is ANQGSEA. The CDR3 covers 12 residues. CDR3 sequence reads: CSVDDRGDEQYF. The CDR3 coding sequence is TGCAGCGTTGACGACAGGGGGGACGAGCAGTACTTC.

This clone appeared a few times. The J gene is TRBJ1-5, the V gene TRBV6-2 or TRBV6-3; no firm D call. The length of the CDR3 is 13 residues. The V gene lost 5 bases and the J gene lost 4 bases, with 9 bases spanning the gap. Germline V gene lookup returns CDR1 MNHEY and CDR2 SVGEGT. The chain's CDR3 is CASSAGHNQPQHF. The CDR3 nucleotides read TGTGCCAGCAGTGCCGGTCATAATCAGCCCCAGCATTTT.

This chain connects TRBV1 to TRBJ2-1; no check of the table's D call, TRBD1, against the DNA was made. TRBV1 is labeled a pseudogene. The CDR3 covers 16 residues. CDR3 region: CTSSHEDRGRLNEQFF. CDR3 DNA: TGCACCAGCAGCCATGAGGACAGGGGGCGTCTGAATGAGCAGTTCTTC.

The chain carries TRBV4-2 and TRBJ2-1; 7 bases match TRBD2. The trim removed 4 bases at V and 5 bases at J, leaving 5 bases unmatched. Germline CDR1 is LGHNA and CDR2 is YNFKEQ. CDR3 length equals 14 residues. CDR3 sequence: CASSPQAGNNEQFF. Here the CDR3 DNA reads TGTGCCAGCAGCCCCCAAGCGGGGAACAATGAGCAGTTCTTC.

This clone was seen more than once but under ten times. The gene calls are TRBV20-1 and TRBJ1-2; D perhaps matches TRBD1 (6 bases). Per the germline V gene, CDR1 is DFQATT and CDR2 is SNEGSKA (reference sequence). Deletions cut 3 bases from V and 5 bases from J, with 25 bases between. The CDR3 extends over 17 amino acids. The CDR3, as DNA: TGCAGTGCTAGTTCCCCGGGACAAGTCGCCGCTAGATATGGCTACACCTTC. This sequence encodes CSASSPGQVAARYGYTF.

Details on this clone: This specimen includes other DNA sequences encoding the same CDR3. This chain joins TRBV18 and TRBJ2-5, with TRBD2 matching over 9 bases. Trimming cost V 2 bases and J 3 bases; bases outside gene matches: 4. Germline loops: CDR1 KGHSH, CDR2 LQKENI. CDR3 size: 15 residues. The CDR3 sequence: CASSPGASGKETQYF. The CDR3 nucleotides read TGTGCCAGCTCACCAGGGGCTAGCGGGAAAGAGACCCAGTACTTC.

The chain joins TRBV12-3 or TRBV12-4 to TRBJ2-3, with a tentative D call TRBD1 (5 bases). This CDR3 region has 13 residues. V lost 5 bases and J lost 5, with 11 bases in between. The CDR3 DNA sequence: TGTGCCAGCAGTATCGGACAAAAAGATACGCAGTATTTT. Translated, it gives CASSIGQKDTQYF.

This chain links TRBV23-1 with TRBJ2-2; TRBD2 matches 9 bases. Being an ORF, TRBV23-1 has a function that is uncertain. This CDR3 region has 22 residues. The ends lost 0 bases at V and 0 bases at J; junction bases unmatched: 17. For the CDR3, the DNA is TGCGCCAGCAGTCAATCGGGGGCATTAGCGGGAGAGCCCTTCGCGAACACCGGGGAGCTGTTTTTT. This codes for CASSQSGALAGEPFANTGELFF.

J is TRBJ1-2 and V is TRBV28; 7 nucleotides line up with TRBD1. Germline V gene sequence: CDR1 MDHEN, CDR2 SYDVKM. The CDR3 is 15 amino acids. Unmatched junction bases numbered 10, after V lost 5 bases and J lost 4 bases. As DNA, the CDR3 is TGTGCCAGCAGTGCCGGGACAGTGGTTCCCTATGGCTACACCTTC. As protein: CASSAGTVVPYGYTF.

The chain is built from TRBV29-1 and TRBJ1-1, with no clear D. V was cut by 4 bases and J by 1 base, with 16 bases left in between. This CDR3 is 15 amino acids long. CDR1 SQVTM and CDR2 ANQGSEA come from the germline V gene. CDR3 DNA: TGCAGCGTTGCCTTCCCCAGACGGAGGAACACTGAAGCTTTCTTT. Its protein is CSVAFPRRRNTEAFF.

V is TRBV29-1 and J is TRBJ1-4; tentative D call: TRBD1 (5 bases). In germline, CDR1 is SQVTM, CDR2 ANQGSEA. This CDR3 is 13 amino acids long. Trimming took 6 bases from V and 7 from J, leaving 15 bases between them. The CDR3 DNA sequence: TGCAGCGTAGGACCCCGAAGGGGTGAAAAACTGTTTTTT. This gives the protein CSVGPRRGEKLFF.

The chain uses TRBV5-6 and TRBJ1-2, with D perhaps TRBD1 (6 bases). This CDR3 has 14 residues. V lost 3 bases, J lost 4 bases, and 13 bases lay in between. Germline CDR1 reads SGHDT; CDR2 reads YYEEEE. Here the CDR3 DNA reads TGTGCCAGCAGCTCACCGGACAGTTCCTATGGCTACACCTTC. Translated: CASSSPDSSYGYTF.

This clone was detected a few times. The V call is TRBV3-1 (or the pseudogene TRBV3-2), the J call TRBJ2-7; 7 bases match TRBD2. With V trimmed by 3 bases and J by 1 base, 6 bases remained unmatched. CDR3 size: 15 residues. Germline-derived CDR1 and CDR2 are LGHDT and YNNKEL (reference sequence). CDR3 residues: CASSQGWEGSYEQYF. The DNA of the CDR3 is TGTGCCAGCAGCCAGGGGTGGGAGGGGTCCTACGAGCAGTACTTC.

In its sample, this clone was seen once. This chain joins TRBV30 and TRBJ1-5; no firm D call. The CDR3 spans 18 residues. V was cut by 3 bases and J by 0 bases, with 21 bases left in between. Germline V gene data show CDR1 as GTSNPN and CDR2 as SVGIG (reference sequence). CDR3 sequence reads: CAWRTKEGAAYSNQPQHF. CDR3 DNA: TGTGCCTGGAGGACCAAGGAGGGCGCCGCGTATAGCAATCAGCCCCAGCATTTT.

This chain joins TRBV24-1 and TRBJ1-2; D perhaps matches TRBD1 (5 bases). Looked up from germline, CDR1 is KGHDR and CDR2 is SFDVKD. Trimming shortened V by 1 base and J by 14 bases, and 13 bases separated the two germline ends. The CDR3 totals 12 residues. CDR3 protein: CATSDFGAQRTF. CDR3 DNA sequence: TGTGCCACCAGTGATTTTGGGGCACAGAGGACCTTC.

The V and J genes are TRBV9 and TRBJ1-1, with D uncertain. V was clipped by 0 bases and J by 1 base, with 7 bases between them. From germline, CDR1 is SGDLS and CDR2 YYNGEE. CDR3 length: 14 residues. The CDR3 nucleotides are TGTGCCAGCAGCGTAGGTCCAGAGAACACTGAAGCTTTCTTT. Amino acids: CASSVGPENTEAFF.

This clone was seen only once. The J gene is TRBJ1-2, the V gene TRBV28; 10 bases align to TRBD1. After removal of 2 bases from V and 8 bases from J, the junction contained 8 bases not matched to a gene. CDR1 MDHEN and CDR2 SYDVKM come from the germline V gene. The CDR3 covers 15 residues. CDR3 coding DNA: TGTGCCAGCAGTTTACCCACCGGGACAGGGGCCGGCTACACCTTC. This codes for CASSLPTGTGAGYTF.

The V and J genes are TRBV5-4 and TRBJ1-2; D ambiguous. The V gene lost 0 bases and the J gene lost 7 bases, with 4 bases spanning the gap. In germline, CDR1 is SGHNT, CDR2 YYREEE (reference sequence). CDR3 length equals 11 residues. The chain's CDR3 is CASSLASGYTF. CDR3 nucleotide sequence: TGTGCCAGCAGCTTGGCCTCTGGCTACACCTTC.

The chain uses TRBV7-9 and TRBJ1-2; maybe TRBD1 (6 bases). CDR1 and CDR2 (germline): SEHNR, FQNEAQ (reference sequence). With 8 bases removed from V and 3 bases from J, the gap between germline ends came to 16 bases. The CDR3 is 14 amino acids. The CDR3 spells CASEGTGIDYGYTF. The DNA of the CDR3 is TGTGCCAGCGAGGGTACAGGGATTGACTATGGCTACACCTTC.

The chain links TRBV6-1 to TRBJ1-1, with D unresolved. The CDR3 loop spans 13 amino acids. V gave up 2 bases and J gave up 3 bases, with 7 bases separating them. Germline loops: CDR1 MNHNS, CDR2 SASEGT. The CDR3 coding sequence is TGTGCCAGCAGTGAATACGGGGACACTGAAGCTTTCTTT. This encodes CASSEYGDTEAFF.

The genes are TRBV5-6 and TRBJ2-7; TRBD2 aligns across 8 bases. The CDR3 loop spans 15 amino acids. Germline V gene sequence: CDR1 SGHDT, CDR2 YYEEEE. The ends lost 5 bases at V and 0 bases at J; junction bases unmatched: 7. CDR3 DNA: TGTGCCAGCAGGCCGGGACTAGGGGGCTCCTACGAGCAGTACTTC. This codes for CASRPGLGGSYEQYF.

The chain links TRBV25-1 to TRBJ2-6; D is uncertain. The CDR3 length is 15 residues. Germline values: CDR1 MGHDK, CDR2 SYGVNS. V dropped 7 bases and J dropped 2 bases, with 12 bases sitting between them. DNA of the CDR3: TGTGCCAGCACCCCTGGCCGGGCTGGGGCCAACGTCCTGACTTTC. The encoded protein is CASTPGRAGANVLTF.

The gene calls are TRBV6-6 and TRBJ1-2; D unresolved. CDR1 and CDR2 from the germline V gene are MNHNY and SVGAGI (reference sequence). V lost 5 bases, J lost 2 bases, and 18 bases lay in between. The CDR3 contains 16 residues. CDR3: CASSPERHPPNYGYTF. DNA of the CDR3: TGTGCCAGCAGTCCCGAGAGGCATCCACCAAACTATGGCTACACCTTC.

The J gene is TRBJ2-7, the V gene TRBV24-1; the D gene is possibly TRBD2 (6 bases). The CDR3 covers 15 residues. V lost 9 bases, J lost 0 bases, and 17 bases lay in between. CDR1 is KGHDR and CDR2 is SFDVKD in the germline V gene. The CDR3 protein is CATPPWEDSSYEQYF. The CDR3 DNA is TGTGCCACCCCCCCGTGGGAGGATAGCTCCTACGAGCAGTACTTC.

The CDR3 is CASSQDSAGGLNEQFF. The CDR3 DNA sequence: TGTGCCAGCAGCCAAGATAGTGCGGGAGGGCTGAATGAGCAGTTCTTC. The J gene is TRBJ2-1, the V gene TRBV3-1 (or the pseudogene TRBV3-2); 9 bases are a match to TRBD2. J lost 7 bases, V lost 0 bases, and 7 bases had no gene match. The germline gives CDR1 LGHDT, CDR2 YNNKEL (reference sequence). This CDR3 comprises 16 residues.

The genes are TRBV7-6 and TRBJ2-5; a possible D gene is TRBD2 (5 bases). This CDR3 region has 15 residues. Trimming took 2 bases from V and 5 from J, leaving 15 bases between them. Per the germline V gene, CDR1 is SGHVS and CDR2 is FNYEAQ. The CDR3, as DNA: TGTGCCAGCAGCTTAAGGGCGAAAGGGAGCGAGACCCAGTACTTC. Translated, it gives CASSLRAKGSETQYF.

The chain carries TRBV6-5 and TRBJ2-7, with TRBD2 matching over 8 bases. The germline gives CDR1 MNHEY, CDR2 SVGAGI. Unmatched junction bases numbered 9, after V lost 6 bases and J lost 2 bases. CDR3 length: 15 amino acids. The CDR3 coding sequence is TGTGCCAGCAGAAAAGACGAGCGGGAGACCTACGAGCAGTACTTC. Amino acids: CASRKDERETYEQYF.

This chain links TRBV6-2 or TRBV6-3 with TRBJ2-5; D is possibly TRBD2 (7 bases). The CDR3 runs to 17 residues. The V end was cut by 2 bases, the J end by 8 bases, with 24 bases between. Germline V gene sequence: CDR1 MNHEY, CDR2 SVGEGT. The CDR3 loop reads CASSYPSLTGRGSTQYF. Here the CDR3 DNA reads TGTGCCAGCAGTTACCCTAGCCTAACAGGGAGGGGCTCAACCCAGTACTTC.